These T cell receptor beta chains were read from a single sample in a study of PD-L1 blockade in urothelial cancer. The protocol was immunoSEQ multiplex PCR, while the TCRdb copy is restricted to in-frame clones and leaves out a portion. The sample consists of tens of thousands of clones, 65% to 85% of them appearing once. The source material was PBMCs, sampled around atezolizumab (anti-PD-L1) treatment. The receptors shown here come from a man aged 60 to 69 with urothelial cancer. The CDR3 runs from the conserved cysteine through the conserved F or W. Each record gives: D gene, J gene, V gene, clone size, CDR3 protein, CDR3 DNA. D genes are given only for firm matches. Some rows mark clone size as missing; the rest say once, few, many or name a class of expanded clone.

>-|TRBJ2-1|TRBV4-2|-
CASSDSIFSYNEQFF
TGTGCCAGCAGCGACAGTATCTTCTCCTACAATGAGCAGTTCTTC
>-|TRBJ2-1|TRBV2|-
CASSVSRGDEQFF
TGTGCCAGCAGTGTCAGCAGGGGGGATGAGCAGTTCTTC
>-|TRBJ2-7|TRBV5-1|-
CASGTFSTGAYEQYF
TGCGCCAGCGGCACGTTTTCTACGGGTGCCTACGAGCAGTACTTC
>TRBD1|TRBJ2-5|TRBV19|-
CASSMGRQGRETQYF
TGTGCCAGTAGTATGGGTCGACAGGGGCGAGAGACCCAGTACTTC
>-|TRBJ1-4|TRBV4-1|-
CASSQEGLPEKLFF
TGCGCCAGCAGCCAAGAAGGACTGCCGGAAAAACTGTTTTTT
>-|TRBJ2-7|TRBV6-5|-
CASRTTGSPSEQYF
TGTGCCAGCAGAACTACAGGGTCCCCCTCCGAGCAGTACTTC
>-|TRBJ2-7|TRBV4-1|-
CASSQDETVEQYF
TGCGCCAGCAGCCAAGATGAGACAGTCGAGCAGTACTTC
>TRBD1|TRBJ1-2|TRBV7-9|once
CASSLEGQGLTNYGYTF
TGTGCCAGCAGCTTAGAGGGACAGGGGTTGACTAACTATGGCTACACCTTC
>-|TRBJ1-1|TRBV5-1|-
CASSFRPGHLMNTEAFF
TGCGCCAGCAGCTTCAGGCCGGGACACTTAATGAACACTGAAGCTTTCTTT
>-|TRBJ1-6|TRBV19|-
CASSAPAGFNSPLHF
TGTGCCAGTAGTGCTCCGGCAGGGTTTAATTCACCCCTCCACTTT
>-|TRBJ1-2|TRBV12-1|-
CASSRGTGRCYGYTF
TGTGCCAGCAGCCGTGGGACAGGTCGTTGCTATGGCTACACCTTC
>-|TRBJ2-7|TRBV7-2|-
CASSLDGTYEQYF
TGTGCCAGCAGCTTAGACGGGACCTACGAGCAGTACTTC
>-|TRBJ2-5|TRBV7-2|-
CASSQTLLQETQYF
TGTGCCAGCAGCCAAACCCTTCTACAAGAGACCCAGTACTTC
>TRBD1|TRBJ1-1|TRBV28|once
CASSLLGQGRSQAFF
TGTGCCAGCAGTTTGCTTGGACAGGGGAGGTCCCAAGCTTTCTTT
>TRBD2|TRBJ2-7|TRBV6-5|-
CASGRAGNYYEQYF
TGTGCCAGCGGGCGAGCGGGAAACTACTACGAGCAGTACTTC
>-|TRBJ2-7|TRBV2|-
CASSDRAPYEQYF
TGTGCCAGCAGTGACAGGGCGCCCTACGAGCAGTACTTC
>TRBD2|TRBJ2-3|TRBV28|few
CASSPGLAGDNTDTQYF
TGTGCCAGCAGTCCGGGACTAGCGGGAGACAACACAGATACGCAGTATTTT
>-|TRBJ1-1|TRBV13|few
CASSSSRRTFF
TGTGCCAGCAGCTCCTCTAGAAGGACTTTCTTT
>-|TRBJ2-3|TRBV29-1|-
CSVRGDSSTDTQYF
TGCAGCGTGAGGGGGGACAGCAGCACAGATACGCAGTATTTT
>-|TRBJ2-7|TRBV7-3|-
CASSLTGGVGTRGPYEQYF
TGTGCCAGCAGCTTAACGGGGGGGGTCGGGACCAGGGGACCCTACGAGCAGTACTTC
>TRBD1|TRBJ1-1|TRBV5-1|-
CASSSRQGWDTEAFF
TGCGCCAGCAGCTCTAGACAGGGGTGGGACACTGAAGCTTTCTTT
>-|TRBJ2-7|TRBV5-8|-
CASSFPTYIYEQYF
TGTGCCAGCAGCTTTCCCACCTATATCTACGAGCAGTACTTC
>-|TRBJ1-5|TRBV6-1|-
CASSDLGGGQPQHF
TGTGCCAGCAGTGACCTGGGGGGTGGTCAGCCCCAGCATTTT
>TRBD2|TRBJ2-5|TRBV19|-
CASSDIPPGGGGAERETQYF
TGTGCCAGTAGTGACATTCCCCCCGGTGGCGGGGGGGCGGAGCGAGAGACCCAGTACTTC
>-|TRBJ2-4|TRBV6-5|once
CASSRSEGGRNIQYF
TGTGCCAGCAGTCGATCCGAAGGGGGTAGAAACATTCAGTACTTC
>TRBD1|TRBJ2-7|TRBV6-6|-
CASTHGTGVSEQYF
TGTGCCAGCACCCATGGGACAGGGGTCAGCGAGCAGTACTTC
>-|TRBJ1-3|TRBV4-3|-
CASSQQSGFGNTIYF
TGCGCCAGCAGCCAGCAATCAGGGTTCGGAAACACCATATATTTT
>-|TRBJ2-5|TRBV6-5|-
CASSYQAETQYF
TGTGCCAGCAGTTACCAGGCGGAGACCCAGTACTTC
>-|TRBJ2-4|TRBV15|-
CATSRDLFGGEKNIQYF
TGTGCCACCAGCAGAGATCTATTCGGCGGGGAGAAAAACATTCAGTACTTC
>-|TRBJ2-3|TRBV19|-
CASSMRQATDTQYF
TGTGCCAGTAGTATGCGACAGGCGACAGATACGCAGTATTTT
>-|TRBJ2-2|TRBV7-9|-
CASARSASNTGELFF
TGTGCCAGTGCTCGCAGCGCTTCGAACACCGGGGAGCTGTTTTTT
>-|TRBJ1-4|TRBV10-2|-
CASSTRRATNEKLFF
TGCGCCAGCAGTACCCGACGGGCAACTAATGAAAAACTGTTTTTT
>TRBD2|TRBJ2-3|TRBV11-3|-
CASSFGTSGNTAQYF
TGTGCCAGCAGCTTCGGGACTAGCGGGAACACTGCGCAGTATTTT
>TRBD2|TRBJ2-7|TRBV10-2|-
CASSSGLAGPYEQYF
TGCGCCAGCAGCTCGGGACTAGCGGGTCCCTACGAGCAGTACTTC
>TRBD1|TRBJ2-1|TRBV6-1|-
CASSERGQGALWNEQFF
TGTGCCAGCAGTGAAAGGGGACAGGGAGCCCTCTGGAATGAGCAGTTCTTC
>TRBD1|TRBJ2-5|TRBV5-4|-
CASSSQRLGQGKTQYF
TGTGCCAGCAGCTCCCAAAGGCTAGGACAGGGAAAAACCCAGTACTTC
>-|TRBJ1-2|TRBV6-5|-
CATESGTYYGYTF
TGTGCCACAGAATCCGGGACATACTATGGCTACACCTTC
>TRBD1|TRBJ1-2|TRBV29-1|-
CSVETTGGSSNYGYTF
TGCAGCGTTGAAACAACAGGGGGCTCATCTAACTATGGCTACACCTTC
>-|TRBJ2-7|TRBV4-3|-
CASSQEAGVAYEQYF
TGCGCCAGCAGCCAAGAGGCAGGGGTCGCCTACGAGCAGTACTTC
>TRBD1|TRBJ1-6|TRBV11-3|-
CASLPTNRGTNSPLHF
TGTGCCAGCCTCCCTACGAACAGGGGGACCAATTCACCCCTCCACTTT
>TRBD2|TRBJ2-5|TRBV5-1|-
CASSITGTSGIETQYF
TGCGCCAGCAGCATAACCGGGACTAGCGGGATAGAGACCCAGTACTTC
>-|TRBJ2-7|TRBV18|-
CASSPGQSGKYEQYF
TGTGCCAGCTCACCCGGCCAATCGGGGAAATACGAGCAGTACTTC
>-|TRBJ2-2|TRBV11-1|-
CASSSPVRGRTGELFF
TGTGCCAGCAGCTCCCCCGTTCGGGGTAGGACCGGGGAGCTGTTTTTT